This T cell receptor (beta chain) was obtained from a study of human T cells and chemical hapten exposure. Documented time point: patch test 2, 6 weeks after DPC sensitization. Regarding treatment: therapeutic diphenylcyclopropenone sensitization with weekly scalp DPC. Unfractionated whole blood yielded the extracted total RNA. Germline CDR1 SGHRS, CDR2 YFSETQ. The CDR3 is made up of 14 amino acids. Trimming cost V 2 bases and J 5 bases; bases outside gene matches: 4. TCRdb used MiXCR to reprocess the RACE reads, holding one entry per CDR3 protein. Among some 42,000 distinct CDR3 sequences listed, 9.5% to 10% were seen once.

The TCR sequence derives from a woman in her 30s with alopecia areata. Some clones in this sample may be carry-over from other donors' samples. This chain connects TRBV5-1 to TRBJ1-1; 9 bases line up with TRBD1. The sample in question was whole blood, obtained in connection with sensitization to the hapten diphenylcyclopropenone (DPC). This CDR3 reads CASSFLGQGTEAFF. For the CDR3, the DNA is TGCGCCAGCAGCTTTTTGGGACAGGGAACTGAAGCTTTCTTT.